This T cell receptor (beta chain) came from a study of T cell repertoires in cytomegalovirus infection. Background on the study: Recently identified HLA-C-restricted CMV epitopes were used, and well-studied HLA-B-restricted CMV epitopes were used as well. Evidence of both CMV infection and a matching HLA type came from public TCR beta signatures. Whole-study results and caveats: Across the ex vivo response, the dominant clonotypes were HLA-C-restricted CMV-specific TCR beta clonotypes. Summed public TCR beta family frequency identified CMV carriers bearing the relevant HLA.

Note on this clonotype: Its matching antigen is unknown. A much bigger clone sits one base away, suggesting this may be a read error.

TCRdb itself ran the reads through MiXCR, one entry per CDR3 protein. The table includes roughly 80,000 distinct CDR3 sequences, 20% to 30% detected once. In germline, CDR1 is SGHVS, CDR2 FNYEAQ. V lost 2 bases to trimming and J lost 5 bases, with 11 bases between them. There are 14 residues in the CDR3. The V gene is TRBV7-6, the J gene TRBJ2-3, with a weak D call TRBD2 (5 bases). The clonotype originates from a human donor in good health (CMV status not recorded). Some clones in this sample may be carry-over from other donors' samples. Sequenced material: CD8+ T cells from cultured PBMCs, taken from culture after CMV antigen stimulation. The CDR3 loop is CASSLMGEEDTQYF. CDR3 coding DNA: TGTGCCAGCAGCTTAATGGGAGAGGAAGATACGCAGTATTTT.